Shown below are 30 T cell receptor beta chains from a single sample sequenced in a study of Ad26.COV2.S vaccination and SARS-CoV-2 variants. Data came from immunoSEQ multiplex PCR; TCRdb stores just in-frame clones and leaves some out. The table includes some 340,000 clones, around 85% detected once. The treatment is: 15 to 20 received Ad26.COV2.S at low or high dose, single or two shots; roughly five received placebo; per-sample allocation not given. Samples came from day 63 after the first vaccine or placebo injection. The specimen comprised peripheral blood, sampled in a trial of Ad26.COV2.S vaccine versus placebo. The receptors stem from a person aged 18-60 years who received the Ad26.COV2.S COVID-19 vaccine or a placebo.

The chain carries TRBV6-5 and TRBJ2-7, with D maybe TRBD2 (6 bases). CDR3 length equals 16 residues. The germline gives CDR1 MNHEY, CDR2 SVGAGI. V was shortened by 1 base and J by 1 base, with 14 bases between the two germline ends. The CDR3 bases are TGTGCCAGCAGTTACTTCGGCGGGGACGTATCCTACGAGCAGTACTTC. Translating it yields CASSYFGGDVSYEQYF.

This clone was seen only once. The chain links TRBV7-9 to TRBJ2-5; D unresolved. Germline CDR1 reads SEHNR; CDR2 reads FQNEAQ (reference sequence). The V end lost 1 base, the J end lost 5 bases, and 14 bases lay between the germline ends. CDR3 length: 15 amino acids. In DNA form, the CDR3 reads TGTGCCAGCAGCTTAGGACCGGCAATCCCGGAGACCCAGTACTTC. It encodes CASSLGPAIPETQYF.

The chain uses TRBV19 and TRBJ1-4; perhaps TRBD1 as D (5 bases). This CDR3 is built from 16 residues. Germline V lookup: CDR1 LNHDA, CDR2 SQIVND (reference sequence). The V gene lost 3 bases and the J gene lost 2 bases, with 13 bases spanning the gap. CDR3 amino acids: CASSMGSGTTNEKLFF. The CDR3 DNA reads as TGTGCCAGTAGTATGGGCTCCGGGACCACTAATGAAAAACTGTTTTTT.

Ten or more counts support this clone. CDR3 residues: CASSLEGRGAVYGYTF. In DNA, the CDR3 is TGTGCCAGCAGCTTAGAAGGCCGGGGCGCGGTCTATGGCTACACCTTC. The chain has TRBV11-3 and TRBJ1-2, with TRBD1 as a possible D gene (5 bases). This CDR3 is 16 amino acids long. Germline lookup yields CDR1 SGHNT and CDR2 YENEEA. V shed 0 bases and J shed 4 bases, with 15 bases lying between them.

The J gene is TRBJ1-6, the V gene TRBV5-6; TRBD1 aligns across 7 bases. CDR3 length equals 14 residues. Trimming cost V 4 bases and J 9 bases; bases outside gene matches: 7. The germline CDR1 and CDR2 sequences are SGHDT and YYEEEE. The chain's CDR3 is CASSRGQIPSPLHF. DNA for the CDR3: TGTGCCAGCAGCCGGGGACAGATCCCTTCACCCCTCCACTTT.

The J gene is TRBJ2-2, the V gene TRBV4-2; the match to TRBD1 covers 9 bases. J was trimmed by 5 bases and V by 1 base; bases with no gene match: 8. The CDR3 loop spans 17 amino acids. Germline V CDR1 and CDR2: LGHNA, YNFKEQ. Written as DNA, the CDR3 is TGTGCCAGCAGCCAAGCTCCGGGACAGGGTTGGACCGGGGAGCTGTTTTTT. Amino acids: CASSQAPGQGWTGELFF.

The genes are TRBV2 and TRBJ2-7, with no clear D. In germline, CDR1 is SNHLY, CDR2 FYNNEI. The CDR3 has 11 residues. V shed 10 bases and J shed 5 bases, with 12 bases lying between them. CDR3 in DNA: TGTGCCACACAAGGTGGCCACGAGCAGTACTTC. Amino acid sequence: CATQGGHEQYF.

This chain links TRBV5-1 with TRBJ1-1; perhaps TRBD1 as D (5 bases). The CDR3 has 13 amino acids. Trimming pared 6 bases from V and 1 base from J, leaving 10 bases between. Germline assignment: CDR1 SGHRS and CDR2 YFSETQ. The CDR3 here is CASTLQGNTEAFF. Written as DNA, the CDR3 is TGCGCCAGCACCCTCCAGGGGAACACTGAAGCTTTCTTT.

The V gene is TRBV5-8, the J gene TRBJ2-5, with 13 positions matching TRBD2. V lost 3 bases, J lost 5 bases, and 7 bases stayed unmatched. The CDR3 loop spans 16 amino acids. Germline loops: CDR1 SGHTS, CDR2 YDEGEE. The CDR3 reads CASSSLAGGPGETQYF. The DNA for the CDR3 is TGTGCCAGCAGCTCACTAGCGGGGGGGCCAGGGGAGACCCAGTACTTC.

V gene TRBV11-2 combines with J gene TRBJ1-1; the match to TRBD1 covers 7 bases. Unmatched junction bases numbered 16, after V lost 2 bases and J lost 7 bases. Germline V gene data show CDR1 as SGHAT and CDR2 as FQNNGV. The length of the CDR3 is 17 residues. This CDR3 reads CASSLKGAELPKIEAFF. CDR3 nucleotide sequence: TGTGCCAGCAGCTTAAAGGGGGCAGAGCTACCCAAGATTGAAGCTTTCTTT.

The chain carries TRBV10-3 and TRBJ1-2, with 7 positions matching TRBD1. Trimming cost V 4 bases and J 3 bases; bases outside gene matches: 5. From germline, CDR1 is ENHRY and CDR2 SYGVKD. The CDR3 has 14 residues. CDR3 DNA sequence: TGTGCCATCAGTGTCGACAGGGTTGACTATGGCTACACCTTC. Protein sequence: CAISVDRVDYGYTF.

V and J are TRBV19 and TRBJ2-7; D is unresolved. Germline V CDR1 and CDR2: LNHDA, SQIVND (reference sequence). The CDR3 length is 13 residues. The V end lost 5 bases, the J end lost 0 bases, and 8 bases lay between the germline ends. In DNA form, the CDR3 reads TGTGCCAGTAGTCTGGCAGCCTCCTACGAGCAGTACTTC. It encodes CASSLAASYEQYF.

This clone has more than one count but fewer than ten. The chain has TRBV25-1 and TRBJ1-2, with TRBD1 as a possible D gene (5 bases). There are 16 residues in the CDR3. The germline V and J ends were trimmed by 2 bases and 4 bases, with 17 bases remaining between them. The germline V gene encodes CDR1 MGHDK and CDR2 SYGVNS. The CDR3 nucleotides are TGTGCCAGCAGTGAAGGTGGTGCCGGGACGTCCTATGGCTACACCTTC. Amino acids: CASSEGGAGTSYGYTF.

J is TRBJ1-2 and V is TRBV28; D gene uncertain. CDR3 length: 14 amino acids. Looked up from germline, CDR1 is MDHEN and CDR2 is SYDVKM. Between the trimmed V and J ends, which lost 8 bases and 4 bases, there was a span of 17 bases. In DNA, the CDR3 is TGTGCCAGCCTCATGGCCCTCTCAGGCTATGGCTACACCTTC. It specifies CASLMALSGYGYTF.

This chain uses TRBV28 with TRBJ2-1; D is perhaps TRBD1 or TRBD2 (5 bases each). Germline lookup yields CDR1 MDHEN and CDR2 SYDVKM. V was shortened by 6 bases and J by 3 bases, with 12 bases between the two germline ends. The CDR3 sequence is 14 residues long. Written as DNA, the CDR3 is TGTGCCAGCAGCCCGGGGACCGTCTACAATGAGCAGTTCTTC. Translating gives CASSPGTVYNEQFF.

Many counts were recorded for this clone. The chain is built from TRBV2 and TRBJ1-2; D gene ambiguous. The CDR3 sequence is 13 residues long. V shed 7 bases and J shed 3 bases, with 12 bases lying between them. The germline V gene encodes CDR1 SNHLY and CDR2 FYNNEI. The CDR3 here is CASKRDTDYGYTF. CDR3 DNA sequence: TGTGCCAGCAAACGTGACACGGACTATGGCTACACCTTC.

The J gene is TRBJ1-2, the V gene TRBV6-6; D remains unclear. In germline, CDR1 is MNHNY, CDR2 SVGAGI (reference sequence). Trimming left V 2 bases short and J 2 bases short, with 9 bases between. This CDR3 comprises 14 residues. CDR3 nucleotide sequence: TGTGCCAGCAGTTACAGGGCGGAGAACTATGGCTACACCTTC. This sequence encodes CASSYRAENYGYTF.

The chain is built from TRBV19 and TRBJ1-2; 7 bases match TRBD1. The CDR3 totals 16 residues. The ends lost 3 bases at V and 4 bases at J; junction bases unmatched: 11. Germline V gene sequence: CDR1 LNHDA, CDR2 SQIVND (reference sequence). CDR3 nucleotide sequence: TGTGCCAGTAGTATGGAGACAGGGAGGTTATCCTATGGCTACACCTTC. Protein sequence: CASSMETGRLSYGYTF.

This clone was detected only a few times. The CDR3 region is CASSPRQGNEAFF. In DNA form, the CDR3 reads TGTGCCAGCAGCCCCCGCCAGGGGAATGAAGCTTTCTTT. The chain recombines TRBV4-2 with TRBJ1-1; D is possibly TRBD1 (6 bases). The CDR3 runs to 13 residues. Germline V gene lookup returns CDR1 LGHNA and CDR2 YNFKEQ. Trimming took 4 bases from V and 7 from J, leaving 13 bases between them.

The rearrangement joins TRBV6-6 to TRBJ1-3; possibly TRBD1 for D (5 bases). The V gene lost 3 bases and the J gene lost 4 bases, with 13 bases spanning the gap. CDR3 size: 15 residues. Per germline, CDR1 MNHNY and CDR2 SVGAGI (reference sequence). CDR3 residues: CASSYSQTAGNTIYF. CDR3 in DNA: TGTGCCAGCAGTTATTCCCAGACAGCCGGAAACACCATATATTTT.

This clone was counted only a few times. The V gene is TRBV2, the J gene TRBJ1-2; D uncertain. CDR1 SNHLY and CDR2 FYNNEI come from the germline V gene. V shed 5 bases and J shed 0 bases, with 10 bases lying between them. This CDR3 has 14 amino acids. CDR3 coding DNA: TGTGCCAGCAGTCCAGGCCCAGCTAACTATGGCTACACCTTC. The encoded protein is CASSPGPANYGYTF.

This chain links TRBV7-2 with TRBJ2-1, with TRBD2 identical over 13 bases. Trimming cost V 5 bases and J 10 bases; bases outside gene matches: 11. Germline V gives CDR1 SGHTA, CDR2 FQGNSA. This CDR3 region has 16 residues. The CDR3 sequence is CASSRAGTSGAGEQFF. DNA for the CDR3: TGTGCCAGCAGCCGCGCCGGGACTAGCGGGGCCGGGGAGCAGTTCTTC.

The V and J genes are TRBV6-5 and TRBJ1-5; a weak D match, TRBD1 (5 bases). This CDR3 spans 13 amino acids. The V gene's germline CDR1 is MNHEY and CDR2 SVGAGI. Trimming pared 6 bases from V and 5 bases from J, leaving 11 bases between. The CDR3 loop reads CASRGHVDQPQHF. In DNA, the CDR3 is TGTGCCAGCAGAGGACACGTCGATCAGCCCCAGCATTTT.

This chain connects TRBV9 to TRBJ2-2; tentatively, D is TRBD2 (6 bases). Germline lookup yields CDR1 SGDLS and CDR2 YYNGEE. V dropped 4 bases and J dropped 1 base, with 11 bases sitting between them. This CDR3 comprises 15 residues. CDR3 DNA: TGTGCCAGCAGCCCCCTCGGGGGGAACACCGGGGAGCTGTTTTTT. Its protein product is CASSPLGGNTGELFF.

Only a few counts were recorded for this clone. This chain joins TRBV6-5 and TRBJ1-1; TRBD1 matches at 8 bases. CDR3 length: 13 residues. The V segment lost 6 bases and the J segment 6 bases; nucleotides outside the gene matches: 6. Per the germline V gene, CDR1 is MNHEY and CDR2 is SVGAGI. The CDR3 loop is CASSTGGWAEAFF. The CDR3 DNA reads TGTGCCAGCAGCACAGGGGGGTGGGCTGAAGCTTTCTTT.

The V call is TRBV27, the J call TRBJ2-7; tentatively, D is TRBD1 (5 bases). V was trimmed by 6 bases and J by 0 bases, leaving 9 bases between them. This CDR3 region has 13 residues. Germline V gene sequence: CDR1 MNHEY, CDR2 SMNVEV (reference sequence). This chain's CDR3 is CASSGQSSYEQYF. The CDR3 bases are TGTGCCAGCAGCGGACAATCCTCCTACGAGCAGTACTTC.

Written as DNA, the CDR3 is TGCAGCGTTGGTCTAGGGGAAGGCAATTCACCCCTCCACTTT. This gives the protein CSVGLGEGNSPLHF. V gene TRBV29-1 combines with J gene TRBJ1-6; D may be TRBD1 (5 bases). CDR3 length: 14 amino acids. The V and J ends lost 4 bases and 7 bases respectively, with 14 bases between them. Germline V gene lookup returns CDR1 SQVTM and CDR2 ANQGSEA.

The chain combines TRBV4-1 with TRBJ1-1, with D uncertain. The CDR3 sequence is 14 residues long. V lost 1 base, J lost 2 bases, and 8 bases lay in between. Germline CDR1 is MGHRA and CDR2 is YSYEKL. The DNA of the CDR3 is TGCGCCAGCAGCCAAGGCCAGAGAAACACTGAAGCTTTCTTT. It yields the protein CASSQGQRNTEAFF.

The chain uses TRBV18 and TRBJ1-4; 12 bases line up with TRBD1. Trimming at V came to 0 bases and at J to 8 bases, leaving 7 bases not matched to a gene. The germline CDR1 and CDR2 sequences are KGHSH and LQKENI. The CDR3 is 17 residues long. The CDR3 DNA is TGTGCCAGCTCACCACCGATGGGACAGGGGGCGGGAGAAAAACTGTTTTTT. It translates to CASSPPMGQGAGEKLFF. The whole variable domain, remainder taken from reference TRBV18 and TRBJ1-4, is NAGVMQNPRHLVRRRGQEARLRCSPMKGHSHVYWYRQLPEEGLKFMVYLQKENIIDESGMPKERFSAEFPKEGPSILRIQQVVRGDSAAYFCASSPPMGQGAGEKLFFGSGTQLSVL.

The CDR3: CASSDSVGQGGTQYF. CDR3 in DNA: TGCGCCAGCAGTGACAGTGTAGGACAGGGGGGGACCCAGTACTTC. The chain has TRBV10-1 and TRBJ2-5; 10 bases line up with TRBD1. CDR1 WNHNN and CDR2 SYGVQD come from the germline V gene (reference sequence). The V and J ends lost 3 bases and 7 bases, in that order; junction bases with no gene match: 8. The CDR3 runs to 15 residues.